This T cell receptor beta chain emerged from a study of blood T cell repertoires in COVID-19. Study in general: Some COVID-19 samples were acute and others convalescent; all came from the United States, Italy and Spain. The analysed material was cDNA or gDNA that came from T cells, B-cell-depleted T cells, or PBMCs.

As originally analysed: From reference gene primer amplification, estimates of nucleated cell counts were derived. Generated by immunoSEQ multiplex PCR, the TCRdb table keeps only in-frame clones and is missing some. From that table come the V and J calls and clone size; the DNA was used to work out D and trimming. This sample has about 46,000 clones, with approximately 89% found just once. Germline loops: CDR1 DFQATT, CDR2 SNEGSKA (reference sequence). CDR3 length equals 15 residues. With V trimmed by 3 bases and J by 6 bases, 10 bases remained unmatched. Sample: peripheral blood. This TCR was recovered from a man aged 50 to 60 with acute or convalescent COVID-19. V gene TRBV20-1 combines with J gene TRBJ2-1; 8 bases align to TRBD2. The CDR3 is CSASLPGGQTNEQFF. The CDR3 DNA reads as TGCAGTGCTAGTCTGCCGGGGGGGCAAACCAATGAGCAGTTCTTC.